The 16 T cell receptor beta chains in this list originate from one sample, sequenced in a study of T cell responses to AZD1222 COVID-19 vaccine. TCRdb's table, derived via immunoSEQ multiplex PCR, lists solely in-frame clones and lacks some. Of approximately 100,000 clones listed, approximately 88% were seen once; the top ten hold 15% to 20%. The sequenced sample was peripheral blood, obtained on day 0 of AZD1222 vaccination. All receptors derive from an adult in good health.

The rearrangement uses TRBV28 and TRBJ2-7; 9 bases fit TRBD1. V dropped 6 bases and J dropped 4; count of bases not matched to a gene: 10. In germline, CDR1 is MDHEN, CDR2 SYDVKM. CDR3 length: 15 amino acids. The CDR3 sequence: CASSHGGTGNYEQYF. The CDR3, as DNA: TGTGCCAGCAGCCACGGAGGGACAGGGAATTACGAGCAGTACTTC.

The chain is built from TRBV11-3 and TRBJ2-1; D might be TRBD1 (6 bases). Trimming shortened V by 8 bases and J by 0 bases, and 14 bases separated the two germline ends. Germline V gives CDR1 SGHNT, CDR2 YENEEA. The CDR3 is made up of 15 amino acids. For the CDR3, the DNA is TGTGCCAGCCTAAAAGGGGGAAGCTCCTACAATGAGCAGTTCTTC. This codes for CASLKGGSSYNEQFF.

The gene calls are TRBV6-4 and TRBJ2-1; no definite D call. The CDR3 is 13 residues long. CDR1 and CDR2 (germline): MRHNA, SNTAGT. Trimming stripped 7 bases from V and 9 bases from J, with 16 bases between. The CDR3, as DNA: TGTGCCAGCAAGTCAGAGAACTCGGGTGAGCAGTTCTTC. It translates to CASKSENSGEQFF.

This clone was observed many times. This sequence joins TRBV6-6 and TRBJ1-4, with a tentative D call TRBD1 (5 bases). V lost 6 bases and J lost 7, with 18 bases in between. The CDR3 sequence is 15 residues long. Germline V gene sequence: CDR1 MNHNY, CDR2 SVGAGI (reference sequence). CDR3 protein: CASRPSGGEVEKLFF. CDR3 coding DNA: TGTGCCAGCAGACCTTCCGGGGGGGAGGTTGAAAAACTGTTTTTT.

V and J are TRBV11-2 and TRBJ2-7; D perhaps matches TRBD2 (5 bases). V dropped 5 bases and J dropped 1 base, with 12 bases sitting between them. The germline gives CDR1 SGHAT, CDR2 FQNNGV. The CDR3 is 14 amino acids. The CDR3 spells CASSPPAGSYEQYF. In DNA, the CDR3 is TGTGCCAGCAGCCCCCCCGCGGGTTCCTACGAGCAGTACTTC.

A few counts support this clone. This chain connects TRBV11-2 to TRBJ2-7, with D unresolved. CDR1 is SGHAT and CDR2 is FQNNGV in the germline V gene. V was cut by 5 bases and J by 4 bases, with 15 bases left in between. This CDR3 has 14 amino acids. CDR3 bases: TGTGCCAGCAGCCTATATCGAGGCGGTTACGAGCAGTACTTC. As protein: CASSLYRGGYEQYF.

V gene TRBV2 combines with J gene TRBJ2-1, with no clear D. In germline, CDR1 is SNHLY, CDR2 FYNNEI. This CDR3 comprises 11 residues. Trimming pared 6 bases from V and 6 bases from J, leaving 6 bases between. CDR3 amino acids: CASSPSNEQFF. In DNA form, the CDR3 reads TGTGCCAGCAGCCCTAGCAATGAGCAGTTCTTC.

This clone has a single count. The genes are TRBV9 and TRBJ2-7; 10 nucleotides match TRBD1. Germline CDR1 reads SGDLS; CDR2 reads YYNGEE. The CDR3 sequence is 15 residues long. Losses at the gene ends were 4 bases for V and 6 bases for J; bases not matched to a gene: 10. The CDR3 coding sequence is TGTGCCAGCAGCCCACGGGACAGGGGAGCTGGCGAGCAGTACTTC. Translating it yields CASSPRDRGAGEQYF.

J is TRBJ1-5 and V is TRBV18, with TRBD1 matching over 7 bases. V dropped 5 bases and J dropped 6; count of bases not matched to a gene: 7. The length of the CDR3 is 14 residues. Germline V gene data show CDR1 as KGHSH and CDR2 as LQKENI. CDR3 bases: TGTGCCAGCTCAGGGACAGCCCCATTTCAGCCCCAGCATTTT. It specifies CASSGTAPFQPQHF.

The V gene is TRBV6-1, the J gene TRBJ1-4; 7 nucleotides agree with TRBD1. V gave up 3 bases and J gave up 7 bases; unmatched junction bases: 8. Germline CDR1 and CDR2: MNHNS and SASEGT. CDR3 length equals 15 residues. The CDR3 here is CASSDYRGGGEKLFF. The CDR3 nucleotides read TGTGCCAGCAGTGACTACAGGGGTGGGGGTGAAAAACTGTTTTTT.

This chain joins TRBV7-9 and TRBJ2-7; perhaps D is TRBD1 or TRBD2 (5 bases each). Germline loops: CDR1 SEHNR, CDR2 FQNEAQ (reference sequence). Deletions cut 1 base from V and 2 bases from J, with 12 bases between. The CDR3 extends over 15 amino acids. CDR3 in DNA: TGTGCCAGCAGCTTAGAAGAGGGGACCGCCTACGAGCAGTACTTC. The encoded protein is CASSLEEGTAYEQYF.

The V gene is TRBV2, the J gene TRBJ1-1; TRBD1 aligns across 8 bases. The CDR3 consists of 12 residues. Germline V gene lookup returns CDR1 SNHLY and CDR2 FYNNEI. V trimming: 8 bases; J trimming: 4 bases; junction bases outside the gene matches: 3. CDR3 residues: CASDRGGTEAFF. The CDR3 region has the DNA TGTGCCAGCGACAGGGGTGGCACTGAAGCTTTCTTT.

The J gene is TRBJ1-1, the V gene TRBV18; perhaps TRBD1 as D (5 bases). The CDR3 is made up of 15 amino acids. Deletions cut 8 bases from V and 3 bases from J, with 19 bases between. From germline, CDR1 is KGHSH and CDR2 LQKENI. The CDR3 sequence is CASTPDLAGDTEAFF. The CDR3 DNA reads TGTGCCAGCACCCCCGACCTAGCGGGGGACACTGAAGCTTTCTTT. The full variable domain, its missing parts supplied by reference TRBV18 and TRBJ1-1, is NAGVMQNPRHLVRRRGQEARLRCSPMKGHSHVYWYRQLPEEGLKFMVYLQKENIIDESGMPKERFSAEFPKEGPSILRIQQVVRGDSAAYFCASTPDLAGDTEAFFGQGTRLTVV.

The genes are TRBV7-8 and TRBJ2-2; a possible D gene is TRBD1 (6 bases). Trimming pared 0 bases from V and 5 bases from J, leaving 19 bases between. The CDR3 extends over 18 amino acids. Per the germline V gene, CDR1 is SGHVS and CDR2 is FQNEAQ. CDR3 nucleotides: TGTGCCAGCAGCTTAGCGCCTGGATGGGGGCGGGTAACCGGGGAGCTGTTTTTT. Its translation is CASSLAPGWGRVTGELFF.

The chain combines TRBV5-1 with TRBJ2-5; 8 bases map to TRBD1. V lost 2 bases, J lost 4 bases, and 4 bases stayed unmatched. Per the germline V gene, CDR1 is SGHRS and CDR2 is YFSETQ. The CDR3 runs 14 residues. In DNA form, the CDR3 reads TGCGCCAGCAGCTTAGGCAGGGGGCGAGAGACCCAGTACTTC. The encoded protein is CASSLGRGRETQYF.

A note on this clone: The junction differs from germline at one of its ends, possibly a read error. The rearrangement uses TRBV6-1 and TRBJ1-5, with TRBD1 identical over 9 bases. This CDR3 has 15 amino acids. Looked up from germline, CDR1 is MNHNS and CDR2 is SASEGT. The CDR3 DNA is TGTGCCAGCACTGAAGGGACAGGGAGAGGCCAGCCCCAGCATTTT. Its protein is CASTEGTGRGQPQHF.